Listed below are T cell receptor beta chains from one sample, sequenced in a study of blood T cell repertoires in COVID-19. Profiling relied on immunoSEQ multiplex PCR, and the TCRdb table lists in-frame clones only, not all of them. The repertoire includes some 380,000 clones, roughly 90% of them detected once, and roughly 2% sits in the top ten. The sequenced material came from PBMCs or T cells enriched from blood (not recorded which). Source of these receptors: a woman between 40 and 50 years old with acute COVID-19. Each CDR3 is given with its conserved first and last residue. D genes are given only for firm matches. Size values are once, few and many counts, or a class for expanded clones, and some rows have none.

j_call d_call v_call clone_size cdr3_nt cdr3_aa
TRBJ2-7 - TRBV29-1 - TGCAGCGTTGTAATGGGGGCCTCCTACGAGCAGTACTTC CSVVMGASYEQYF
TRBJ2-2 - TRBV30 - TGTGCCTGGAGTCCTTTACCCCAGATCGGGGAGCTGTTTTTT CAWSPLPQIGELFF
TRBJ2-5 - TRBV3-1/TRBV3-2 - TGTGCCAGCAGCCAACTGGACTGGGGAGAGACCCAGTACTTC CASSQLDWGETQYF
TRBJ2-5 TRBD1 TRBV6-5 few TGTGCCAGCAGCCCAGGGACAGTGAGACAAGAGACCCAGTACTTC CASSPGTVRQETQYF
TRBJ2-3 TRBD2 TRBV3-1/TRBV3-2 - TGTGCCAGCAGCCAAGGGACGGGAGGAAGCACAGATACGCAGTATTTT CASSQGTGGSTDTQYF
TRBJ2-1 - TRBV27 - TGTGCCAGCAGACAGACAGGCAATGAGCAGTTCTTC CASRQTGNEQFF
TRBJ1-2 TRBD1 TRBV9 - TGTGCCAGCAGCGGGACAGGGGTCCACTATGGCTACACCTTC CASSGTGVHYGYTF
TRBJ2-3 TRBD1 TRBV5-1 - TGCGCCAGCAGCCCCGGACAGGGTGCAGATACGCAGTATTTT CASSPGQGADTQYF
TRBJ1-6 - TRBV2 - TGTGCCAGCGGATTTGGGGGCATTGGGAATTCACCCCTCCACTTT CASGFGGIGNSPLHF
TRBJ1-4 - TRBV6-5 - TGTGCCAGCAGACTACAGGGCCCTAATGAAAAACTGTTTTTT CASRLQGPNEKLFF
TRBJ2-3 - TRBV9 - TGTGCCAGCAGCTCGAGCGGACGGGGCACAGATACGCAGTATTTT CASSSSGRGTDTQYF
TRBJ1-2 TRBD1 TRBV5-8 few TGTGCCAGCAGCTTCATCCTCGGGACAGGGACTTCCTATGGCTACACCTTC CASSFILGTGTSYGYTF
TRBJ2-5 - TRBV2 - TGTGCCAGCAGAACTCACCCTAGTCGAGAGACCCAGTACTTC CASRTHPSRETQYF
TRBJ1-1 - TRBV6-5 - TGTGCCAGCAGTTACTCGGAGGCCAGTGACACTGAAGCTTTCTTT CASSYSEASDTEAFF
TRBJ1-1 TRBD1 TRBV6-5 - TGTGCCAGCACCACTAGGACAGGGTACACTGAAGCTTTCTTT CASTTRTGYTEAFF
TRBJ2-5 TRBD2 TRBV9 - TGTGCCAGCAGCCCCACTAGCGGGGGGACCCAAGAGACCCAGTACTTC CASSPTSGGTQETQYF
TRBJ1-2 TRBD1 TRBV6-5 once TGTGCCAGCAGGGGGACAGGGCTGAACTATGGCTACACCTTC CASRGTGLNYGYTF
TRBJ1-1 - TRBV10-1 - TGCGCCAGCAGTGAGGAGGGAAGGGCTGAAGCTTTCTTT CASSEEGRAEAFF
TRBJ2-3 TRBD1 TRBV5-1 - TGCGCCAGCAGCTTAAAAACCCGGGACAGGCCTCCTGATACGCAGTATTTT CASSLKTRDRPPDTQYF
TRBJ2-3 TRBD2 TRBV20-1 - TGCAGTGCTAGTCCCATAACGCCCGGGGGGACAGATACGCAGTATTTT CSASPITPGGTDTQYF
TRBJ1-1 TRBD1 TRBV3-1/TRBV3-2 - TGTGCCAGCAGCACACGGACAGGGAGCACTGAAGCTTTCTTT CASSTRTGSTEAFF
TRBJ1-6 TRBD1 TRBV11-2 - TGTGCCAGCAGCTTAGAGCGGGGGACAGGGGGCTATAATTCACCCCTCCACTTT CASSLERGTGGYNSPLHF
TRBJ1-6 TRBD1 TRBV3-1/TRBV3-2 - TGTGCCAGCAGCCAATTGGGACAGGCGAATAATTCACCCCTCCACTTT CASSQLGQANNSPLHF
TRBJ2-1 TRBD1 TRBV2 - TGTGCCAGCAGTGCTGACAGGGGTTTATTCAATGAGCAGTTCTTC CASSADRGLFNEQFF
TRBJ1-1 TRBD1 TRBV12-5 - TGTGCTAGTGGTTCAATCGGACAGGGGATTGAAGCTTTCTTT CASGSIGQGIEAFF
TRBJ2-7 TRBD1 TRBV5-1 - TGCGCCAGCAGCTTTCCAGGGGGCGACGAGCAGTACTTC CASSFPGGDEQYF
TRBJ2-5 - TRBV20-1 few TGCAGTGGGCTAGCAGAGACCCAGTACTTC CSGLAETQYF
TRBJ1-1 - TRBV4-1 - TGCGCCAGCAGCCATGAAGTCGGGACTGAAGCTTTCTTT CASSHEVGTEAFF
TRBJ2-1 - TRBV18 - TGTGCCAGCTCACCACAAAATGGGGCCGATGAGCAGTTCTTC CASSPQNGADEQFF
TRBJ1-1 - TRBV9 - TGTGCCAGCAGCGTAGAAGTAGGGGGATGGACTGAAGCTTTCTTT CASSVEVGGWTEAFF
TRBJ1-2 - TRBV15 - TGTGCCACCAGCAAGGGAACAGGGACGGACTATGGCTACACCTTC CATSKGTGTDYGYTF
TRBJ2-1 - TRBV3-1/TRBV3-2 - TGTGCCAGCAGCCTTCTAGGCAATGAGCAGTTCTTC CASSLLGNEQFF
TRBJ1-5 - TRBV28 once TGTGCCAGCTGCCCCAGCGGGAGCAATCAGCCCCAGCATTTT CASCPSGSNQPQHF
TRBJ2-7 - TRBV27 - TGTGCCAGCAGACAAACCGACAGTTTAGGGTTCTACGAGCAGTACTTC CASRQTDSLGFYEQYF
TRBJ2-6 - TRBV27 - TGTGCCAGCAGAATCCGCCAGGGTTCTGGGGCCAACGTCCTGACTTTC CASRIRQGSGANVLTF
TRBJ2-1 TRBD1 TRBV7-8 - TGTGCCAGCAGGAGATTGGGGACAGCCCGACATCAGCAGTTCTTC CASRRLGTARHQQFF
TRBJ1-6 TRBD1 TRBV19 - TGTGCCAGTAGTACCGGACAGGAGAGCTCCTATAATTCACCCCTCCACTTT CASSTGQESSYNSPLHF
TRBJ1-1 - TRBV20-1 - TGCAGTGCCTACCGACAGCGTGAAGCTTTCTTT CSAYRQREAFF
TRBJ2-3 TRBD1 TRBV19 - TGTGCCAGTAGTATAGATTTAGGGACAGGGGAGACAGATACGCAGTATTTT CASSIDLGTGETDTQYF
TRBJ2-3 - TRBV11-3 - TGTGCCAGCAGCCTGGGCACCCAAAGCACAGATACGCAGTATTTT CASSLGTQSTDTQYF
TRBJ1-4 TRBD1 TRBV6-5 - TGTGCCAGCAGTAACAGGGGCACTAGGCATGAAAAACTGTTTTTT CASSNRGTRHEKLFF
TRBJ1-2 TRBD1 TRBV20-1 - TGCAGTGCTAGTGTCCACCCGGACAGGGCTAACTATGGCTACACCTTC CSASVHPDRANYGYTF